This TCR beta chain was obtained from a study of T cells in Graves' hyperthyroidism and ophthalmopathy. What was amplified from RNA transcripts were TCR beta CDR3 regions. The study used the HTBI primer set for a first-round RT-PCR of the TCR CDR3. TCRdb itself ran the multiplex PCR reads through MiXCR, one entry per CDR3 protein. Seen here are about 610,000 distinct CDR3 sequences, about 14% observed once, and the top ten hold approximately 4.2%. PBMCs were derived from 7.5 to 10 ml fresh peripheral blood. The CDR3 contains 16 residues. CDR1 is LGHNA, CDR2 YSLEER, per germline. V dropped 0 bases and J dropped 2; count of bases not matched to a gene: 4.

The genes are TRBV4-3 and TRBJ2-7, with 10 positions matching TRBD2. The sequence was collected from a woman between 40 and 55 years old with Graves' ophthalmopathy. The sample was blood. CDR3 DNA sequence: TGCGCCAGCAGCCAAGATGCCAGCGGGGGGGCCTACGAGCAGTACTTC. Its protein product is CASSQDASGGAYEQYF.